This T cell receptor beta chain was obtained from a study of cytomegalovirus exposure and HLA in healthy donors. Overall study context: A subsequent analysis reported that the 120 or so validation repertoires were produced on the same platform that had also been used for the roughly 670 first-cohort repertoires.

The ends lost 5 bases at V and 4 bases at J; junction bases unmatched: 7. The CDR3 consists of 15 residues. Germline-derived CDR1 and CDR2 are MNHEY and SMNVEV (reference sequence). The protocol was immunoSEQ multiplex PCR, while the TCRdb copy is restricted to in-frame clones and leaves out a portion. This repertoire shows hundreds of thousands of clones, roughly 87% found once; its top ten account for about 12%. Only one count was recorded for this clone. Its target is unknown. Whole-study findings and limits: It was reportedly the case that the classifier diagnosed cytomegalovirus status with high specificity and sensitivity.

The V and J genes are TRBV27 and TRBJ2-5, with 10 bases lining up with TRBD2. Specimen: PBMCs. This TCR came from a man younger than 35 in good health and CMV-seropositive. The DNA of the CDR3 is TGTGCCAGCAGTCGGCTAGCGGGAGAGGGAGAGACCCAGTACTTC. The encoded protein is CASSRLAGEGETQYF.